The rows below give T cell receptor beta chains drawn from one sample of a study of response to subunit inactivated influenza vaccine. TCRdb re-called the RT-PCR reads with MiXCR, one entry per CDR3 protein. Counted here are fewer than 650,000 distinct CDR3 sequences, approximately 12% occurring once; the ten biggest clones make up roughly 14%. Sequences were derived from PBMCs from blood, sampled around seven weeks after vaccination. The receptor source for this set is a man aged 45-60 years who received an inactivated influenza vaccine. CDR3s include the opening cysteine and the closing phenylalanine or tryptophan. Each record gives: D gene, J gene, V gene, clone size, CDR3 DNA, CDR3 protein. A D gene is named only where the DNA matches it firmly. Where a row states a size, it is once, few, many or the class of an expanded clone; other rows omit it.

>TRBD1|TRBJ2-1|TRBV7-2|-
TGTGCCAGCAGCTTAGTCCCTCTTACAGGGGGATACAATGAGCAGTTCTTC
CASSLVPLTGGYNEQFF
>TRBD2|TRBJ2-7|TRBV5-1|many
TGTGCCAGCAGCTTAGCGACTAGCGGAACCTACGAGCAGTACTTC
CASSLATSGTYEQYF
>-|TRBJ2-2|TRBV2|-
TGTGCCAGCACCCCAGGTCGGGGGCCCACCGGGGAGCTGTTTTTT
CASTPGRGPTGELFF
>-|TRBJ1-6|TRBV25-1|many
TGTGCCAGCAGCCCGACACAGGGCTCACCCCTCCACTTT
CASSPTQGSPLHF
>TRBD1|TRBJ2-1|TRBV12-3/TRBV12-4|many
TGTGCCAGCAGTTTAGCGATGGACAGGGAGCAGTTCTTC
CASSLAMDREQFF
>TRBD1|TRBJ1-2|TRBV20-1|few
TGCAGTGCTAGACTTCTCCGGGACAGGGGGTTAGGTGGCTATGGCTACACCTTC
CSARLLRDRGLGGYGYTF
>-|TRBJ2-7|TRBV10-3|-
TGTGCCGGCTCAGATATCCAGGGGTACGAGCAGTACTTC
CAGSDIQGYEQYF
>-|TRBJ1-2|TRBV11-2|-
TGTGCCAGCAGCGTGAACCGGGACCTCTATGGCTACACCTTC
CASSVNRDLYGYTF
>TRBD2|TRBJ2-1|TRBV7-3|few
TGTGCCAGCAGCTCGGGGGGGCGAAATGAGCAGTTCTTC
CASSSGGRNEQFF
>-|TRBJ1-5|TRBV20-1|many
TGCAGTGCAAACGACATGAACAATCAGCCCCAGCATTTT
CSANDMNNQPQHF
>-|TRBJ2-7|TRBV7-9|-
TGTGCCAGCAGCCGTGCCCCTTACGAGCAGTACTTC
CASSRAPYEQYF
>-|TRBJ2-3|TRBV6-2/TRBV6-3|many
TGTGCCAGCAGTGGACCTTCTGGCACAGATACGCAGTATTTT
CASSGPSGTDTQYF
>-|TRBJ2-1|TRBV20-1|many
TGCACACGGGTCCTCGGCGGGGAGCAGTTCTTC
CTRVLGGEQFF
>-|TRBJ1-1|TRBV4-3|few
TGCGCCAGCAGCCAAGATTACGGGGGAGCTTTCTTT
CASSQDYGGAFF
>-|TRBJ1-4|TRBV18|few
TGTGCCAGCTCACCGCGCCAGAATGAAAAACTGTTTTTT
CASSPRQNEKLFF
>-|TRBJ2-4|TRBV29-1|-
TGCAGCGTTGGGTGGGGGTATGGGGCCAAAAACATTCAGTACTTC
CSVGWGYGAKNIQYF
>-|TRBJ1-4|TRBV7-9|-
TGTGCCAGCAGCAATGAAGGGGCACCGGCTAGGGTGGAACTGTTTTTT
CASSNEGAPARVELFF
>TRBD1|TRBJ2-2|TRBV15|few
TGTGCCACCAGCCTGGGACAGGGGGACACCGGGGAGCTGTTTTTT
CATSLGQGDTGELFF
>-|TRBJ1-3|TRBV2|few
TGTGCCAGCAGAGCTAACTTAAGGGGAAACACCATATATTTT
CASRANLRGNTIYF
>-|TRBJ2-7|TRBV5-1|many
TGCGCCAGCAGCTTGGAGGGCTACTACGAGCAGTACTTC
CASSLEGYYEQYF
>TRBD1|TRBJ2-1|TRBV12-3/TRBV12-4|-
TGTGCCAGCAGCTTCGGGACAGGGTCGGGGCAGTTCTTC
CASSFGTGSGQFF
>-|TRBJ2-1|TRBV4-2|-
TGTGCCAGCAGCCAAGGCTCAGGAGCTGTCAATGAGCAGTTCTTC
CASSQGSGAVNEQFF
>TRBD2|TRBJ2-3|TRBV5-1|few
TGCGCCAGCAGCGAGGGACTAGCGGACACAGATACGCAGTATTTT
CASSEGLADTDTQYF
>TRBD1|TRBJ2-7|TRBV6-1|-
TGTGCCAGCAAGAACCGGACAGGCTCCTACGAGCAGTACTTC
CASKNRTGSYEQYF
>-|TRBJ1-2|TRBV12-3/TRBV12-4|few
TGTGCCAGCAGTTTCGGGACAACCCGTGGCTACACCTTC
CASSFGTTRGYTF
>-|TRBJ2-1|TRBV7-9|few
TGTGCCAGCAGCTTCCCCTTGGGTGACTTCTCCTACAATGAGCAGTTCTTC
CASSFPLGDFSYNEQFF
>-|TRBJ2-1|TRBV7-6|once
TGTGCCAGCAGCCGAGAACCTGCCTCAAACAATGAGCAGTTCTTC
CASSREPASNNEQFF
>-|TRBJ2-2|TRBV18|-
TGTGCCAGCTCTCGACCCTACGAGAACACCGGGGAGCTGTTTTTT
CASSRPYENTGELFF
>TRBD1|TRBJ1-6|TRBV7-9|many
TGTGCCAGCAGTTCCGGACAGGGAGGTTCACCCCTCCACTTT
CASSSGQGGSPLHF
>TRBD2|TRBJ2-1|TRBV7-3|few
TGTGCCAGCAGCTTCGGACTAGCGGGATCTGATGAGCAGTTCTTC
CASSFGLAGSDEQFF
>-|TRBJ2-3|TRBV10-3|few
TGTGCCATTTGCCGGGACCCGGGCACAGATACGCAGTATTTT
CAICRDPGTDTQYF
>-|TRBJ1-2|TRBV29-1|few
TGCAGCGTTAGGACTCAGTATGGCTACACCTTC
CSVRTQYGYTF
>-|TRBJ2-4|TRBV2|few
TGTGCCAGCAGTGGCGGTCAAGTCAAAAACATTCAGTACTTC
CASSGGQVKNIQYF
>TRBD2|TRBJ2-7|TRBV30|-
TGTGCCTGGAGTTATAGCGGGGGGGCCCCCTACGAGCAGTACTTC
CAWSYSGGAPYEQYF
>TRBD2|TRBJ2-3|TRBV20-1|few
TGCAGTGCCAACCCGACTAGCGGGACCGATACGCAGTATTTT
CSANPTSGTDTQYF
>-|TRBJ1-2|TRBV12-3/TRBV12-4|-
TGTGCCAGCAGTTTTTCGGGGATGTATGGCTACACCTTC
CASSFSGMYGYTF
>TRBD2|TRBJ2-2|TRBV5-1|many
TGCGCCAGCAGCTTGATTGCGGCGGGAGCCCACGGGGAGCTGTTTTTT
CASSLIAAGAHGELFF
>-|TRBJ2-5|TRBV24-1|few
TGTGCCACCAGTGATTCGACACGAGACCCGTGGACCCAGTACTTC
CATSDSTRDPWTQYF
>-|TRBJ1-1|TRBV5-6|few
TGTGCCAGCAGCCTACTCAAATTTGGGGATACTGAAGCTTTCTTT
CASSLLKFGDTEAFF
>TRBD1|TRBJ2-7|TRBV5-1|few
TGCGCCAGCAGCTTGGACAGGGGTTCGGCCTACGAGCAGTACTTC
CASSLDRGSAYEQYF
>TRBD1|TRBJ2-7|TRBV6-2/TRBV6-3|many
TGTGCCACCCGCCGATTGGGACAGGGAGTCTACGAGCAGTACTTC
CATRRLGQGVYEQYF
>TRBD1|TRBJ1-3|TRBV5-1|few
TGCGCCAGCAGCTTATCTCCCTCGACAGGGTCTGGAAACACCATATATTTT
CASSLSPSTGSGNTIYF
>-|TRBJ2-5|TRBV7-2|-
TGTGCCAGCAGACATACCTTGGACAGCAAAGAGACCCAGTACTTC
CASRHTLDSKETQYF
>-|TRBJ1-2|TRBV6-1|-
TGTGCCAGCAGCCAAACCGGGACTTATGGCTACACCTTC
CASSQTGTYGYTF
>-|TRBJ2-1|TRBV5-1|many
TGCGCCAGCAGCTCCCCTAAGCGAAGCGGAGCCAATGAGCAGTTCTTC
CASSSPKRSGANEQFF
>TRBD1|TRBJ1-2|TRBV7-9|-
TGTGCCAGCAGCTTCAGGGACAGGCGAACTAACTATGGCTACACCTTC
CASSFRDRRTNYGYTF